A single T cell receptor (beta chain) is shown here with its context. Germline CDR1 GTSNPN, CDR2 SVGIG (reference sequence). The trim removed 2 bases at V and 10 bases at J, leaving 7 bases unmatched. The CDR3 totals 13 residues. These data come from a study of CD8+ T cells in alopecia areata. Whole-study context: Treated patients swallowed 5 to 10 mg of oral tofacitinib twice daily.

After isolation, RNA underwent reverse transcription to generate cDNA as the sequencing template. Here immunoSEQ multiplex PCR was the method, and the copy in TCRdb shows in-frame clones only, minus some. The sample lists about 190,000 clones; 50% to 60% were seen once. The treatment was: oral pan-JAK inhibitor, 5-10 mg twice daily. Alopecia areata patients provided lesional scalp punch biopsies and peripheral blood, both collected for the study. The receptor comes from a human donor with alopecia areata. Sequenced here: CD4+ T cells sorted from blood, sampled at week 4, from a patient treated with tofacitinib. J is TRBJ2-5 and V is TRBV30; 10 bases are a match to TRBD2. CDR3 in amino acids: CAWSPRTSGLQYF. CDR3 nucleotide sequence: TGTGCCTGGAGTCCCCGGACTAGCGGCCTCCAGTACTTC.